This TCR beta chain was profiled in a study of radiation and T cells in renal cell carcinoma. Study-wide background: Nephrectomy followed 15 Gy stereotactic body radiation by 4 weeks. Study-level points and caveats: In blood, top tumor clones expanded by 2 weeks, shrinking by 4.

This clone was picked up a small number of times. The antigen remains unidentified. Assay: immunoSEQ multiplex PCR; the TCRdb copy retains only in-frame clones and omits some. The sample records approximately 120,000 clones, approximately 82% being singletons. Described time point: baseline pretreatment blood. Treatment specified: 15 Gy SBRT to primary tumor, nephrectomy 4 weeks later. This renal cell carcinoma was of the clear cell type. The trim removed 4 bases at V and 2 bases at J, leaving 3 bases unmatched. This CDR3 comprises 14 residues. The germline V gene has CDR1 SGDLS and CDR2 YYNGEE. The J gene is TRBJ2-1, the V gene TRBV9, with 7 nucleotides matching TRBD1. The TCR originated in a woman aged 60-70 years with renal cell carcinoma. The specimen was blood, collected from a patient whose treatment included radiotherapy and nephrectomy. CDR3: CASSRDSAYNEQFF. Written as DNA, the CDR3 is TGTGCCAGCAGCCGGGACAGCGCCTACAATGAGCAGTTCTTC.